The entry below gives a single T cell receptor beta chain sequence along with its context. No antigen is known for it. Those donating, healthy Caucasian individuals from Russia, were aged roughly 6 to 100. The data originate from a study of blood T cells in healthy people across ages. Findings and limits, study-wide: Diversity estimated from one million T cells was considered an underestimate. Naive CD4+ cell counts and diversity both ran higher in long-lived than in aged donors.

It was with a sample-barcoded 5' primer and a J-beta primer mix that a second PCR of roughly 7 to 12 cycles was run. MiXCR was run by TCRdb on the 5' RACE reads, yielding one entry per CDR3 protein. The profile shows 800,000 to 1,300,000 distinct CDR3 sequences, under 30% of them singletons. This CDR3 contains 13 residues. Per the germline V gene, CDR1 is MDHEN and CDR2 is SYDVKM. Losses at the gene ends were 10 bases for V and 5 bases for J; bases not matched to a gene: 4. This sample was shared with a second study, whose subject was T cells of mothers and their children. That study reports: T cell clones that were persistent and microchimeric went undetected.

The chain links TRBV28 to TRBJ2-1; TRBD2 aligns across 11 bases. This receptor was obtained from a girl aged 2-9 years in good health. The specimen was blood. Written as DNA, the CDR3 is TGTGCCATTACTAGCGGGGGACACAATGAGCAGTTCTTC. Its translation is CAITSGGHNEQFF.